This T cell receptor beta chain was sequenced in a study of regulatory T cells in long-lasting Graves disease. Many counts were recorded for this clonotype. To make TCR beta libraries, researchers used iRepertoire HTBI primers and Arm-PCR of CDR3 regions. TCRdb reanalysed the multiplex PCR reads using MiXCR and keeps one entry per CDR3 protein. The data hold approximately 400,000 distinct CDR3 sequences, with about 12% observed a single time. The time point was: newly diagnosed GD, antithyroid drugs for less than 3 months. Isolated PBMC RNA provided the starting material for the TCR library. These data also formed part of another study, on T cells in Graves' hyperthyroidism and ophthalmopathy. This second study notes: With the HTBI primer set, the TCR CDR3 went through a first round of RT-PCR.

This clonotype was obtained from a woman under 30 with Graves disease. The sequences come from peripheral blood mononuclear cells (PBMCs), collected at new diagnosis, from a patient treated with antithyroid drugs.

The CDR3 spells CASSPIRKRGVHSGNTIYF. The CDR3 DNA reads as TGTGCCAGCAGCCCGATACGGAAGAGAGGGGTTCACTCTGGAAACACCATATATTTT. The chain recombines TRBV11-2 with TRBJ1-3; possible D gene TRBD1, 5 bases. The germline gives CDR1 SGHAT, CDR2 FQNNGV. V was pared by 5 bases and J by 0 bases, with 23 bases between. The CDR3 covers 19 residues.